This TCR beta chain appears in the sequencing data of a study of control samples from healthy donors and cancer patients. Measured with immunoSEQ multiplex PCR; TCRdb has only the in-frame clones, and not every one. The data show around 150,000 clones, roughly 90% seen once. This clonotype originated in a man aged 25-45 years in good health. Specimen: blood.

CDR3 coding DNA: TGTGCCAGCAGCTCCTTAGAGAGGGCTGAAGCTTTCTTT. Its protein product is CASSSLERAEAFF. This sequence joins TRBV7-6 and TRBJ1-1; D ambiguous. The germline CDR1 and CDR2 sequences are SGHVS and FNYEAQ. The CDR3 runs 13 residues. V was clipped by 4 bases and J by 6 bases, with 12 bases between them.